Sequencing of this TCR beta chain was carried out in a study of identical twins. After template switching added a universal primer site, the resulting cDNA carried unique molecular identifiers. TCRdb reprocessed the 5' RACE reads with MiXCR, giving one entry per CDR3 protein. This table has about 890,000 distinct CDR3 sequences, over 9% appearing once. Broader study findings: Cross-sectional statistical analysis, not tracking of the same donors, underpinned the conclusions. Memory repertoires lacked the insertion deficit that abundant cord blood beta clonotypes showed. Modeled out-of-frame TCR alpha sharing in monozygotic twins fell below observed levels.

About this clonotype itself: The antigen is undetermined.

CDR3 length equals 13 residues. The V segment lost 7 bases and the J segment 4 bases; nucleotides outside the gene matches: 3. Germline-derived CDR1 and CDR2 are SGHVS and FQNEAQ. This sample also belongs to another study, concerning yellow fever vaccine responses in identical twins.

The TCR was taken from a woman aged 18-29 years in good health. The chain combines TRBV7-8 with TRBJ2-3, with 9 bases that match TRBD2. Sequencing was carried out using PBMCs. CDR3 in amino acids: CASNGGGADTQYF. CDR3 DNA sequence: TGTGCCAGCAACGGCGGGGGGGCAGATACGCAGTATTTT.